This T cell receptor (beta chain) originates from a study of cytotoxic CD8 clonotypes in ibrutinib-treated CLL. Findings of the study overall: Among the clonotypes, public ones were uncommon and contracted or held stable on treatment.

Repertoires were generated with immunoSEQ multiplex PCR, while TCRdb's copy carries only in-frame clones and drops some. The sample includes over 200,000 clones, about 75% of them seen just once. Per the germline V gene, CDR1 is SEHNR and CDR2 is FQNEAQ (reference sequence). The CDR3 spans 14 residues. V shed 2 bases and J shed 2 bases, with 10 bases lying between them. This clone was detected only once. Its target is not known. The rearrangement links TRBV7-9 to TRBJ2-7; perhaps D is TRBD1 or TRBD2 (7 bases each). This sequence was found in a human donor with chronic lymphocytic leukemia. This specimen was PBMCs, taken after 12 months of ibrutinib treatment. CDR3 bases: TGTGCCAGCAGCTTACAGGGGGGGCCCTACGAGCAGTACTTC. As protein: CASSLQGGPYEQYF. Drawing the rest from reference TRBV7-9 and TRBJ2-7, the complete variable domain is DTGVSQNPRHKITKRGQNVTFRCDPISEHNRLYWYRQTLGQGPEFLTYFQNEAQLEKSRLLSDRFSAERPKGSFSTLEIQRTEQGDSAMYLCASSLQGGPYEQYFGPGTRLTVT.